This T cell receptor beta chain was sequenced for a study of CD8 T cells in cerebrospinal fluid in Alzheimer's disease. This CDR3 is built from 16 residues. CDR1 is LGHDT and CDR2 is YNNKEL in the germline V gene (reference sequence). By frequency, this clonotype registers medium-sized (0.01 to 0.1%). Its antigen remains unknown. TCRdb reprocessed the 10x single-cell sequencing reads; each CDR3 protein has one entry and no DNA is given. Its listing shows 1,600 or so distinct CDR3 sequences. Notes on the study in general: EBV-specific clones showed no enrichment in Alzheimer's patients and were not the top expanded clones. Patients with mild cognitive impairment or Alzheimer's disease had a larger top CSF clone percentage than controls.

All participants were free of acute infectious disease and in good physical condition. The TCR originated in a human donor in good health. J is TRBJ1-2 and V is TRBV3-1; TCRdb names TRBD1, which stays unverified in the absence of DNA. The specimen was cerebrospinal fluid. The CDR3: CASSQVSGTGGDGYTF.